These 22 T cell receptor beta chains share one sample of origin, sequenced in a study of identical twins. TCRdb reprocessed the 5' RACE reads via MiXCR and lists one record per CDR3 protein. This sample has 600,000 to 850,000 distinct CDR3 sequences, with around a sixth found just once. These data also formed part of another study, on T cells expressing NK-cell markers.

Sequenced input: PBMCs. The source of these receptors is a woman aged 18 to 35 in good health.

V is TRBV6-6 and J is TRBJ1-5, with D perhaps TRBD1 (5 bases). The germline V gene encodes CDR1 MNHNY and CDR2 SVGAGI (reference sequence). The CDR3 has 13 residues. V lost 6 bases and J 7 bases, leaving 13 bases between the germline ends. The CDR3 here is CASSRSRGQPQHF. As DNA, the CDR3 is TGTGCCAGCAGCCGATCACGGGGCCAGCCCCAGCATTTT.

A few counts support this clonotype. This CDR3 reads CASSGTWGGDEQYF. CDR3 in DNA: TGCGCCAGCAGCGGGACCTGGGGGGGTGACGAGCAGTACTTC. The V and J genes are TRBV5-1 and TRBJ2-7; 7 nucleotides agree with TRBD2. V lost 4 bases, J lost 5 bases, and 9 bases stayed unmatched. The CDR3 extends over 14 amino acids. Germline V gene lookup returns CDR1 SGHRS and CDR2 YFSETQ.

This clonotype was found a few times. The J gene is TRBJ1-6, the V gene TRBV25-1, with D possibly matching TRBD1 (6 bases). This CDR3 is 15 amino acids long. Germline CDR1 reads MGHDK; CDR2 reads SYGVNS. Trimming cost V 6 bases and J 5 bases, with 14 bases left between them. CDR3 in amino acids: CASSPTGGDNSPLHF. DNA for the CDR3: TGTGCCAGCAGCCCGACAGGTGGGGATAATTCACCCCTCCACTTT.

This clonotype was seen at least ten times. The rearrangement links TRBV12-3 or TRBV12-4 to TRBJ2-1; 8 bases are a match to TRBD2. V trimming: 5 bases; J trimming: 10 bases; junction bases outside the gene matches: 10. There are 14 residues in the CDR3. As DNA, the CDR3 is TGTGCCAGCAGTCTTAGTGACGGCGGGGGGGAGCAGTTCTTC. Amino acid sequence: CASSLSDGGGEQFF.

This clonotype has just one count. The chain links TRBV12-3 or TRBV12-4 to TRBJ1-1; a possible D gene is TRBD1 (6 bases). Trimming took 6 bases from V and 7 from J, leaving 15 bases between them. The CDR3 is 13 residues long. The CDR3 DNA follows: TGTGCCAGCAGAAAATCAGGGGTCCATGAAGCTTTCTTT. As protein: CASRKSGVHEAFF.

The chain is built from TRBV5-1 and TRBJ2-7, with D maybe TRBD1 (6 bases). Germline values: CDR1 SGHRS, CDR2 YFSETQ. CDR3 size: 13 residues. V gave up 1 base and J gave up 3 bases, with 8 bases separating them. This chain's CDR3 is CASSLIGGYEQYF. The CDR3 nucleotides read TGCGCCAGCAGCTTGATAGGGGGCTACGAGCAGTACTTC.

This clonotype was seen more than once but under ten times. The chain uses TRBV6-2 or TRBV6-3 and TRBJ2-3, with no clear D. The CDR3 covers 17 residues. The germline gives CDR1 MNHEY, CDR2 SVGEGT. V dropped 6 bases and J dropped 2 bases, with 21 bases sitting between them. The chain's CDR3 is CASSRHRTGGNTDTQYF. CDR3 DNA sequence: TGTGCCAGCAGCCGCCATCGGACGGGCGGAAACACAGATACGCAGTATTTT.

This clonotype was picked up a small number of times. This sequence joins TRBV14 and TRBJ2-1; 8 bases map to TRBD2. The CDR3 length is 17 residues. Trimming removed 0 bases from V and 0 bases from J; junction bases left unmatched: 4. CDR1 SGHDN and CDR2 FVKESK come from the germline V gene. The CDR3 here is CASSQETAGGSYNEQFF. The CDR3 coding sequence is TGTGCCAGCAGCCAAGAGACGGCGGGGGGCTCCTACAATGAGCAGTTCTTC.

This clonotype was detected a few times. The chain combines TRBV11-2 with TRBJ2-7, with TRBD2 identical over 8 bases. Germline CDR1 and CDR2: SGHAT and FQNNGV. V trimming: 6 bases; J trimming: 4 bases; junction bases outside the gene matches: 8. The CDR3 spans 14 residues. The chain's CDR3 is CASRWGAGVYEQYF. CDR3 coding DNA: TGTGCCAGCAGATGGGGAGCGGGAGTATACGAGCAGTACTTC.

This clonotype was seen only a few times. In DNA form, the CDR3 reads TGTGCCAGCAGAGACAGGGTTTCATATGGCTACACCTTC. As protein: CASRDRVSYGYTF. This chain uses TRBV6-1 with TRBJ1-2, with 7 bases identical to TRBD1. The CDR3 covers 13 residues. V trimming: 6 bases; J trimming: 5 bases; junction bases outside the gene matches: 6. Per the germline V gene, CDR1 is MNHNS and CDR2 is SASEGT.

This clonotype appeared a few times. The chain couples TRBV29-1 to TRBJ2-1; maybe TRBD1 (6 bases). V dropped 0 bases and J dropped 9 bases, with 21 bases sitting between them. This CDR3 comprises 16 residues. From germline, CDR1 is SQVTM and CDR2 ANQGSEA. The CDR3 DNA sequence: TGCAGCGTTGAAGATCCAGAAACGAACAGGGCGGGTGAGCAGTTCTTC. Translating gives CSVEDPETNRAGEQFF.

J is TRBJ1-2 and V is TRBV12-3 or TRBV12-4; D possibly corresponds to TRBD1 (5 bases). V was trimmed by 5 bases and J by 4 bases, leaving 11 bases between them. The CDR3 is 13 amino acids. The CDR3 DNA reads as TGTGCCAGCAGTCATCACGACAGCTATGGCTACACCTTC. This translates into CASSHHDSYGYTF.

This clonotype was found many times. This chain connects TRBV5-1 to TRBJ1-2; 8 nucleotides align to TRBD1. The junction had 12 bases not matched to a gene; V was cut back by 4 bases and J by 4 bases. The CDR3 runs to 16 residues. Per germline, CDR1 SGHRS and CDR2 YFSETQ. The CDR3 bases are TGCGCCAGCAGCCCGTCGCAGGGGGCGGACTTCTATGGCTACACCTTC. Encoded protein: CASSPSQGADFYGYTF.

This rearrangement joins TRBV29-1 to TRBJ2-7; TRBD1 is a possible D gene (5 bases). The CDR3 loop spans 12 amino acids. V dropped 7 bases and J dropped 6 bases, with 16 bases sitting between them. CDR1 is SQVTM and CDR2 is ANQGSEA in the germline V gene. In DNA, the CDR3 is TGCAGCGCTAGACAGACTCACGGCGAGCAGTACTTC. This encodes CSARQTHGEQYF.

The chain is built from TRBV5-1 and TRBJ2-7; D remains ambiguous. The CDR3 has 14 residues. CDR1 is SGHRS and CDR2 is YFSETQ in the germline V gene. The germline V and J ends were trimmed by 4 bases and 2 bases, with 13 bases remaining between them. CDR3 DNA: TGCGCCAGCAGCCTAGAGAGCATCCCCTACGAGCAGTACTTC. It translates to CASSLESIPYEQYF.

The chain combines TRBV4-3 with TRBJ2-2; D gene unclear. Looked up from germline, CDR1 is LGHNA and CDR2 is YSLEER. Trimming stripped 3 bases from V and 7 bases from J, with 9 bases between. The CDR3 loop spans 13 amino acids. The CDR3 DNA follows: TGCGCCAGCAGCCAGGCCGCAGACGGGGAGCTGTTTTTT. Amino acids: CASSQAADGELFF.

The rearrangement joins TRBV28 to TRBJ1-1; no reliable D call. The V end was cut by 5 bases, the J end by 2 bases, with 18 bases between. This CDR3 is built from 16 residues. CDR1 and CDR2 (germline): MDHEN, SYDVKM. The CDR3 loop is CASSPRRYMANTEAFF. The CDR3 bases are TGTGCCAGCAGTCCCCGTAGGTATATGGCTAACACTGAAGCTTTCTTT. Together with reference TRBV28 and TRBJ1-1, the CDR3 gives the full variable domain: DVKVTQSSRYLVKRTGEKVFLECVQDMDHENMFWYRQDPGLGLRLIYFSYDVKMKEKGDIPEGYSVSREKKERFSLILESASTNQTSMYLCASSPRRYMANTEAFFGQGTRLTVV.

The chain links TRBV4-2 to TRBJ1-5, with 7 positions matching TRBD1. Unmatched junction bases numbered 5, after V lost 3 bases and J lost 3 bases. CDR1 LGHNA and CDR2 YNFKEQ come from the germline V gene. CDR3 length: 15 residues. The CDR3 DNA sequence: TGTGCCAGCAGCCAGAACAGGGGCCTCAATCAGCCCCAGCATTTT. Its translation is CASSQNRGLNQPQHF.

In its sample, this clonotype was seen a few times. The V call is TRBV6-5, the J call TRBJ2-2, with 7 bases aligning to TRBD1. Germline V gene lookup returns CDR1 MNHEY and CDR2 SVGAGI. This CDR3 is built from 14 residues. The trim removed 4 bases at V and 4 bases at J, leaving 3 bases unmatched. The CDR3 sequence: CASSSDRTTGELFF. In DNA form, the CDR3 reads TGTGCCAGCAGTTCGGACAGGACCACCGGGGAGCTGTTTTTT.

The J gene is TRBJ2-7, the V gene TRBV7-8; no clear D. The CDR3 sequence is 14 residues long. Germline V gene data show CDR1 as SGHVS and CDR2 as FQNEAQ. The V gene lost 5 bases and the J gene lost 9 bases, with 20 bases spanning the gap. The DNA for the CDR3 is TGTGCCAGCAGCCACGGATACCGGATCCTCGGGCAGTACTTC. Residues: CASSHGYRILGQYF.

This chain connects TRBV11-2 to TRBJ2-7, with 9 bases lining up with TRBD1. Trimming cost V 4 bases and J 3 bases; bases outside gene matches: 7. From germline, CDR1 is SGHAT and CDR2 FQNNGV. The CDR3 is 15 amino acids. Here the CDR3 reads CASSSAGTGIYEQYF. The DNA for the CDR3 is TGTGCCAGCAGCTCAGCCGGGACAGGGATCTACGAGCAGTACTTC. Drawing the rest from reference TRBV11-2 and TRBJ2-7, the complete variable domain is EAGVAQSPRYKIIEKRQSVAFWCNPISGHATLYWYQQILGQGPKLLIQFQNNGVVDDSQLPKDRFSAERLKGVDSTLKIQPAKLEDSAVYLCASSSAGTGIYEQYFGPGTRLTVT.

Many counts were recorded for this clonotype. The V gene is TRBV12-3 or TRBV12-4, the J gene TRBJ2-3, with a weak D call TRBD1 (6 bases). The CDR3 runs to 15 residues. Trimming removed 2 bases from V and 4 bases from J, with 13 bases in between. Here the CDR3 DNA reads TGTGCCAGCAGTTTAACAACAGGGAATGCAGATACGCAGTATTTT. Encoded protein: CASSLTTGNADTQYF.